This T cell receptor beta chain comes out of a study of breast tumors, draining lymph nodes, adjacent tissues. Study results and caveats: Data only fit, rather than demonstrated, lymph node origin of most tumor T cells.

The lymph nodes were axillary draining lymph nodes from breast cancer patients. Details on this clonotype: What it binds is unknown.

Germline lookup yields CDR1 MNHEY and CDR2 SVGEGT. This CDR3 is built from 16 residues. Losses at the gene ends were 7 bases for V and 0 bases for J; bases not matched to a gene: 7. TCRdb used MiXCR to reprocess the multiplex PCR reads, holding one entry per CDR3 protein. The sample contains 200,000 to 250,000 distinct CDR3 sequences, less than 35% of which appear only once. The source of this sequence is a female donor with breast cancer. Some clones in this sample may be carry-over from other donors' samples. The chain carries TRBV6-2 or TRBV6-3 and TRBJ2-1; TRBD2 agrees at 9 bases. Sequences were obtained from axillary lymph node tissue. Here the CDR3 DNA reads TGTGCCAGCATTCCTAGCGGGGCCTCCTCCTACAATGAGCAGTTCTTC. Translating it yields CASIPSGASSYNEQFF.